This T cell receptor (beta chain) came from a study of T-cell reconstitution after alpha-beta-depleted transplantation in children. Researchers prepared the TCRbeta library using unique molecular identifiers, the study reports. TCRdb re-called the PCR reads with MiXCR, one entry per CDR3 protein. The data contain about a million distinct CDR3 sequences, about 30% of them seen just once; the ten biggest clones take up under 30%. This clonotype came up a few times. The TCR comes from a boy under three years old who had a stem cell transplant for SCID, so the T cells may come from the graft donor. The sample here was PBMCs, mostly from graft donor cells, taken 360 days after TCRalphabeta/CD19-depleted stem cell transplant.

This CDR3 reads CAVLQATWETQYF. In DNA, the CDR3 is TGTGCCGTACTACAGGCCACCTGGGAGACCCAGTACTTC. V is TRBV30 and J is TRBJ2-5; tentatively, D is TRBD1 (5 bases). The CDR3 covers 13 residues. Germline values: CDR1 GTSNPN, CDR2 SVGIG (reference sequence). Between the trimmed V and J ends, which lost 8 bases and 5 bases, there was a span of 18 bases. Supplemented by reference TRBV30 and TRBJ2-5, the full variable domain reads SQTIHQWPATLVQPVGSPLSLECTVEGTSNPNLYWYRQAAGRGLQLLFYSVGIGQISSEVPQNLSASRPQDRQFILSSKKLLLSDSGFYLCAVLQATWETQYFGPGTRLLVL.